Included here is one TCR beta chain sequence, with context. Authors' processing steps: Nucleated cell number was recorded as an estimate derived from reference gene primer amplification. Data came from immunoSEQ multiplex PCR; TCRdb stores just in-frame clones and leaves some out. V, J and clone size reflect that table, while D and trimming were determined from the DNA. The sample includes roughly 40,000 clones, approximately 88% seen only once; the top ten take around 10%. This sample is part of a study of blood T cell repertoires in COVID-19. For the study at large: COVID-19 samples, acute and convalescent, were from the United States, Italy and Spain. Sample material is recorded as cDNA or gDNA derived from T cells, B-cell-depleted T cells, or PBMCs.

Trimming stripped 4 bases from V and 5 bases from J, with 6 bases between. The CDR3 runs to 12 residues. Germline lookup yields CDR1 LNHDA and CDR2 SQIVND (reference sequence). The V call is TRBV19, the J call TRBJ1-5, with D possibly TRBD1 on 6 matching bases. This TCR was sampled from a woman between 65 and 79 years old with acute or convalescent COVID-19. The sequenced sample consisted of peripheral blood. The CDR3 sequence: CASSTGDQPQHF. The CDR3 nucleotides read TGTGCCAGTAGTACAGGGGATCAGCCCCAGCATTTT.